The TCR beta chain described here comes from a study of T cell responses to AZD1222 COVID-19 vaccine. Regarding the study as a whole: Vaccination with two AZD1222 doses was followed by a rise in Spike-specific TCR breadth and depth. Repertoires were collected only later (after the peak T cell response had occurred). Mostly white British, mostly female donors; authors suggested clonal diversity may be underestimated.

Assay used: immunoSEQ multiplex PCR; TCRdb lists only in-frame clones, some missing. This sample has under 100,000 clones, with over 80% found just once. Details on this clone: Its matching antigen is unknown.

J was trimmed by 1 base and V by 3 bases; bases with no gene match: 8. This CDR3 has 15 amino acids. Germline CDR1 and CDR2: DFQATT and SNEGSKA (reference sequence). The rearrangement uses TRBV20-1 and TRBJ2-7; 8 positions agree with TRBD2. The sequences come from peripheral blood, collected on day 0 of AZD1222 vaccination. The sequence was collected from an adult in good health. CDR3 loop: CSASFRIAGSYEQYF. The CDR3 region has the DNA TGCAGTGCTAGTTTTAGGATAGCGGGGTCCTACGAGCAGTACTTC.